This record concerns one T cell receptor beta chain sequence. Its matching antigen is unknown. The sample's treatment: about 20 received Ad26.COV2.S at low or high dose, single or two shots; several received placebo; per-sample allocation not given. All samples were drawn on day 63, counting from the first vaccine or placebo injection. The repertoire was sequenced with immunoSEQ multiplex PCR; TCRdb's copy has only in-frame clones and lacks some. The table lists hundreds of thousands of clones, around 87% of them singletons. The source of the sample is a study of Ad26.COV2.S vaccination and SARS-CoV-2 variants. Germline assignment: CDR1 SGDLS and CDR2 YYNGEE. This CDR3 is 14 amino acids long. Trimming pared 0 bases from V and 0 bases from J, leaving 4 bases between. Study findings and constraints: Recipients of either vaccine or placebo displayed similar breadth of non-spike TCRs. TCR breadth and depth analyses may have underestimated total T cell responses.

The gene calls are TRBV9 and TRBJ2-1; no definite D call. The receptor was derived from a person between 18 and 65 years old who received the Ad26.COV2.S COVID-19 vaccine or a placebo. The specimen was peripheral blood, collected in a trial of Ad26.COV2.S vaccine versus placebo. The CDR3 reads CASSVGSSYNEQFF. In nucleotides, the CDR3 is TGTGCCAGCAGCGTAGGTAGCTCCTACAATGAGCAGTTCTTC.